Below, one TCR beta chain is given with its context. The antigen is unknown. The sample comes from a study of Ad26.COV2.S vaccination and SARS-CoV-2 variants. About the research overall: Into the muscle, Ad26.COV2.S was dosed once or twice, 56 days apart.

Unmatched junction bases numbered 20, after V lost 2 bases and J lost 9 bases. This CDR3 region has 19 residues. CDR1 MNHEY and CDR2 SVGEGT come from the germline V gene. Sequenced by immunoSEQ multiplex PCR; TCRdb stores in-frame clones only, minus some. Among under 400,000 clones, roughly 84% were seen once, and the ten largest hold around 3.6%. The treatment denotes: about 20 received Ad26.COV2.S at low or high dose, single or two shots; several received placebo; per-sample allocation not given. Specimens were obtained on day 63 following the first vaccine or placebo injection. Findings and caveats of the study: Vaccinees displayed broader spike-specific TCR repertoires than placebo recipients. Estimates derived from TCR breadth and depth analyses may have underestimated total T cell responses.

The TCR comes from a person aged 18-65 years who received the Ad26.COV2.S COVID-19 vaccine or a placebo. The material was peripheral blood, obtained in a trial of Ad26.COV2.S vaccine versus placebo. The chain is built from TRBV6-2 or TRBV6-3 and TRBJ2-1; 9 nucleotides match TRBD2. CDR3: CASSYQPLGGRGGLVEQFF. The CDR3, as DNA: TGTGCCAGCAGTTACCAACCCCTCGGCGGGCGGGGGGGCTTAGTTGAGCAGTTCTTC.